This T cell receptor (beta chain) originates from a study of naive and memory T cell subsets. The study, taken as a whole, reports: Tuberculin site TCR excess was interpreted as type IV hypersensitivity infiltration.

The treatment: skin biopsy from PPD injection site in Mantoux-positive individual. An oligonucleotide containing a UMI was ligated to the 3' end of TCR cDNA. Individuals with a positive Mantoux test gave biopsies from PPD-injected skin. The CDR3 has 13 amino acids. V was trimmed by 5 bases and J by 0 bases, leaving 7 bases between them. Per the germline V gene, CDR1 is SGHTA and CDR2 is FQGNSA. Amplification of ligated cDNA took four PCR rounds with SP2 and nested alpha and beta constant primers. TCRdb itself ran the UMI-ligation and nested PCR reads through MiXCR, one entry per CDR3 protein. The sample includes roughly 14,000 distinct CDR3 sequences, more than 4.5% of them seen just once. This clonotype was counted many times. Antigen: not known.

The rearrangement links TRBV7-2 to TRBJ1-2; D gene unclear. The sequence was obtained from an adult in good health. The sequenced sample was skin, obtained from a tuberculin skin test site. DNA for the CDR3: TGTGCCAGCAGCCCAGAAGCTAACTATGGCTACACCTTC. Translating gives CASSPEANYGYTF.